A single sample gave rise to the 15 T cell receptor beta chains below, sequenced in a study of cytotoxic CD8 clonotypes in ibrutinib-treated CLL. Sequencing was performed with immunoSEQ multiplex PCR; in TCRdb, only in-frame clones are kept and a portion is missing. This table holds more than 140,000 clones, approximately 77% found once. The specimen was PBMCs, collected after 12 months of ibrutinib treatment. Receptors originate from a human donor with chronic lymphocytic leukemia.

This chain uses TRBV7-8 with TRBJ1-1, with TRBD1 matching 10 bases. V lost 3 bases to trimming and J lost 10 bases; unmatched junction nucleotides: 11. The germline gives CDR1 SGHVS, CDR2 FQNEAQ. This CDR3 is built from 15 residues. The CDR3 DNA reads TGTGCCAGCAGCTTTACGGGGACAGGGGACCCAACAGCTTTCTTT. It specifies CASSFTGTGDPTAFF.

This clone was counted a few times. This chain links TRBV28 with TRBJ1-2; D is uncertain. CDR3 length equals 12 residues. Germline CDR1 MDHEN, CDR2 SYDVKM. V lost 6 bases and J 5 bases, leaving 10 bases between the germline ends. The CDR3 DNA sequence: TGTGCCAGCAGAAACACTGAGTATGGCTACACCTTC. Protein sequence: CASRNTEYGYTF.

The rearrangement joins TRBV11-3 to TRBJ1-1; 10 nucleotides line up with TRBD1. The junction had 9 bases not matched to a gene; V was cut back by 6 bases and J by 5 bases. This CDR3 has 15 amino acids. The V gene's germline CDR1 is SGHNT and CDR2 YENEEA. The CDR3 DNA follows: TGTGCCAGCAGTCCCGGACAGGGGGGAAAGACTGAAGCTTTCTTT. As protein: CASSPGQGGKTEAFF.

This clone was seen a handful of times. The V call is TRBV7-6, the J call TRBJ2-1; 9 nucleotides match TRBD2. The V and J ends lost 5 bases and 5 bases, in that order; junction bases with no gene match: 4. The CDR3 is 14 residues long. The germline CDR1 and CDR2 sequences are SGHVS and FNYEAQ. For the CDR3, the DNA is TGTGCCAGCAGCCCGGGACTAGCAAACAATGAGCAGTTCTTC. Residues: CASSPGLANNEQFF.

The chain joins TRBV6-5 to TRBJ2-1, with 8 bases that match TRBD1. CDR1 and CDR2 from the germline V gene are MNHEY and SVGAGI. The length of the CDR3 is 13 residues. Trimming at V came to 9 bases and at J to 4 bases, leaving 5 bases not matched to a gene. CDR3 bases: TGTGCCAGTCGGACAGGGATGTACAATGAGCAGTTCTTC. This encodes CASRTGMYNEQFF.

This chain uses TRBV6-4 with TRBJ2-2; D is undetermined. Looked up from germline, CDR1 is MRHNA and CDR2 is SNTAGT. There are 13 residues in the CDR3. V was shortened by 0 bases and J by 6 bases, with 5 bases between the two germline ends. CDR3 region: CASSDSSAGELFF. CDR3 in DNA: TGTGCCAGCAGTGACTCGAGCGCCGGGGAGCTGTTTTTT.

The chain recombines TRBV11-3 with TRBJ2-6; 10 bases map to TRBD1. The CDR3 runs to 20 residues. V lost 3 bases and J lost 2; bases outside the gene matches: 13. Germline V gene lookup returns CDR1 SGHNT and CDR2 YENEEA. The CDR3 sequence is CASSFGYGGQGYAGANVLTF. The CDR3 DNA sequence: TGTGCCAGCAGCTTCGGTTATGGGGGACAGGGGTACGCTGGGGCCAACGTCCTGACTTTC.

In this sample, this clone turned up once. V gene TRBV2 combines with J gene TRBJ2-7, with D uncertain. V was trimmed by 10 bases and J by 3 bases, leaving 16 bases between them. From germline, CDR1 is SNHLY and CDR2 FYNNEI. CDR3 length: 13 amino acids. The CDR3 reads CAILPLGFYEQYF. In nucleotides, the CDR3 is TGTGCCATCCTTCCTCTTGGCTTCTACGAGCAGTACTTC.

This chain uses TRBV4-1 with TRBJ2-2; no clear D. This CDR3 comprises 14 residues. The germline V and J ends were trimmed by 1 base and 3 bases, with 6 bases remaining between them. The germline CDR1 and CDR2 sequences are MGHRA and YSYEKL. CDR3 region: CASSQGVDTGELFF. In DNA form, the CDR3 reads TGCGCCAGCAGCCAAGGAGTGGACACCGGGGAGCTGTTTTTT.

Of note for this clone: At the DNA level, this CDR3 is encoded by other sequences in the same sample as well. The chain recombines TRBV28 with TRBJ1-5; D gene unclear. CDR1 MDHEN and CDR2 SYDVKM come from the germline V gene. V was shortened by 6 bases and J by 0 bases, with 6 bases between the two germline ends. The CDR3 is 13 amino acids. The CDR3 DNA reads as TGTGCCAGCAGCACTTATAGCAATCAGCCCCAGCATTTT. The encoded protein is CASSTYSNQPQHF.

The genes are TRBV10-3 and TRBJ1-1; D remains unclear. Trimming left V 2 bases short and J 4 bases short, with 17 bases between. This CDR3 is 16 amino acids long. CDR1 is ENHRY and CDR2 is SYGVKD in the germline V gene. The CDR3 DNA sequence: TGTGCCATCAGTGAGCGATCTTACCGAGGAGGCACTGAAGCTTTCTTT. This sequence encodes CAISERSYRGGTEAFF.

V usage is TRBV29-1 and J usage is TRBJ2-1, with TRBD2 as a possible D gene (6 bases). The germline gives CDR1 SQVTM, CDR2 ANQGSEA. The CDR3 runs 11 residues. The V end lost 4 bases, the J end lost 12 bases, and 13 bases lay between the germline ends. CDR3 nucleotides: TGCAGCGTTGCCACTAGCCTTGGGCAGTTCTTC. This translates into CSVATSLGQFF.

This clone was observed once. The chain is built from TRBV28 and TRBJ1-1; D may be TRBD1 (5 bases). The CDR3 covers 12 residues. Trimming shortened V by 8 bases and J by 11 bases, and 18 bases separated the two germline ends. Germline-derived CDR1 and CDR2 are MDHEN and SYDVKM. CDR3 residues: CASALPGGMAFF. As DNA, the CDR3 is TGTGCCAGCGCATTACCGGGGGGGATGGCTTTCTTT.

The chain carries TRBV18 and TRBJ1-5; TRBD1 aligns across 10 bases. Germline V gene sequence: CDR1 KGHSH, CDR2 LQKENI. V shed 5 bases and J 7 bases; nucleotides not matched to a gene: 2. The CDR3 extends over 13 amino acids. CDR3 bases: TGTGCCAGCTCAGGGACAGGGGAACAGCCCCAGCATTTT. Translation gives CASSGTGEQPQHF.

This CDR3 reads CASSFWQGGLSEQYF. The CDR3 coding sequence is TGTGCCAGCAGTTTCTGGCAGGGGGGGTTGAGCGAGCAGTACTTC. This rearrangement joins TRBV28 to TRBJ2-5; D is possibly TRBD1 or TRBD2 (7 bases each). The last part of the DNA fits TRBJ2-7 better; the J call may be wrong. From germline, CDR1 is MDHEN and CDR2 SYDVKM. There are 15 residues in the CDR3.